The present TCR beta chain was sequenced within a study of graft-versus-host responses after intestinal transplantation. Looking at the study overall: Recipients were given multivisceral, liver-intestinal, or isolated intestinal transplants. General study findings and limits: Recipient bone marrow held GvH clones, some seen earlier in ileum or blood. Allografts from individuals with graft-donor T cell macrochimerism displayed high graft-versus-host to host-versus-graft clonal ratios.

This table comes from immunoSEQ multiplex PCR, and its TCRdb copy is limited to in-frame clones, with some not included. The table includes some 79,000 clones, around 90% detected once. As concerns this clone: Its target is not known.

The CDR3 covers 13 residues. Trimming took off 5 bases at V and 4 bases at J, with 9 bases between the two ends. CDR1 and CDR2 from the germline V gene are MDHEN and SYDVKM. The receptor was derived from a human donor who received an intestinal transplant. The specimen comprised unstimulated CD4+ T cells sorted from spleen or lymph node cells, sampled before intestinal transplant. The chain employs TRBV28 and TRBJ2-1, with D uncertain. The CDR3 nucleotides are TGTGCCAGCAGTCTCCCCCCTTACAATGAGCAGTTCTTC. Translating it yields CASSLPPYNEQFF.